These 17 T cell receptor beta chains were all obtained from the same sample, sequenced in a study of long-term antiretroviral therapy in people with HIV. immunoSEQ v3.0 was run at survey level. The assay was immunoSEQ multiplex PCR, and TCRdb's table has in-frame clones only and misses some. The table shows about 20,000 clones, with 80% to 95% occurring only once. Sequencing was performed on unsorted PBMCs, taken 4.4 years after starting antiretroviral therapy. The source is a woman between 45 and 60 years old with HIV.

CDR3 in DNA: TGTGCCATCCAAGGGGGACAGCACTCCTACGAGCAGTACTTC. Translated: CAIQGGQHSYEQYF. This sequence joins TRBV10-3 and TRBJ2-7; 7 bases align to TRBD1. The length of the CDR3 is 14 residues. Germline-derived CDR1 and CDR2 are ENHRY and SYGVKD. The V segment lost 8 bases and the J segment 0 bases; nucleotides outside the gene matches: 7.

For the CDR3, the DNA is TGTGCCAGCAGTCCGATGACAGAAAACTATGGCTACACCTTC. The encoded protein is CASSPMTENYGYTF. The chain uses TRBV6-6 and TRBJ1-2, with D possibly being TRBD1 (5 bases). The germline CDR1 and CDR2 sequences are MNHNY and SVGAGI (reference sequence). Trimming stripped 5 bases from V and 2 bases from J, with 12 bases between. The CDR3 consists of 14 residues.

The V gene is TRBV5-1, the J gene TRBJ1-4; a weak D match, TRBD1 (6 bases). The V and J ends lost 4 bases and 0 bases respectively, with 10 bases between them. The CDR3 has 15 residues. Germline V gene data show CDR1 as SGHRS and CDR2 as YFSETQ. CDR3: CASSEQGATNEKLFF. CDR3 DNA sequence: TGCGCCAGCAGCGAACAGGGTGCAACTAATGAAAAACTGTTTTTT.

The rearrangement links TRBV7-9 to TRBJ2-2; tentatively, D is TRBD1 (5 bases). CDR1 is SEHNR and CDR2 is FQNEAQ in the germline V gene (reference sequence). Trimming took off 4 bases at V and 6 bases at J, with 15 bases between the two ends. The CDR3 is 15 amino acids. DNA for the CDR3: TGTGCCAGCAGCTCTTCACACCAGGGCTCCGGGGAGCTGTTTTTT. Protein: CASSSSHQGSGELFF.

This chain connects TRBV19 to TRBJ2-3; no clear D. CDR1 and CDR2 from the germline V gene are LNHDA and SQIVND (reference sequence). V was trimmed by 4 bases and J by 1 base, leaving 9 bases between them. The CDR3 runs 14 residues. The CDR3 DNA follows: TGTGCCAGTAGTAATGGCGGTCGCACAGATACGCAGTATTTT. Translation: CASSNGGRTDTQYF.

The chain is built from TRBV7-3 and TRBJ2-3, with 13 bases fitting TRBD2. Germline loops: CDR1 SGHTA, CDR2 FQGTGA. Losses at the gene ends were 5 bases for V and 0 bases for J; bases not matched to a gene: 8. The CDR3 has 18 amino acids. CDR3 sequence reads: CASSRGLAGTPSTDTQYF. CDR3 DNA sequence: TGTGCCAGCAGCCGGGGACTAGCGGGGACCCCTAGCACAGATACGCAGTATTTT.

The rearrangement joins TRBV5-4 to TRBJ2-5; weak D call: TRBD2 (6 bases). The CDR3 consists of 14 residues. V dropped 3 bases and J dropped 2 bases, with 11 bases sitting between them. Per the germline V gene, CDR1 is SGHNT and CDR2 is YYREEE (reference sequence). The CDR3 region is CASSYGGRQETQYF. The CDR3 region has the DNA TGTGCCAGCAGCTACGGGGGACGGCAAGAGACCCAGTACTTC.

The V and J genes are TRBV4-1 and TRBJ2-1, with 8 bases that match TRBD1. CDR1 is MGHRA, CDR2 YSYEKL, per germline. CDR3 length: 13 amino acids. The V gene end was trimmed by 4 bases and the J gene end by 9 bases; junction bases not matched to a gene: 5. CDR3 in amino acids: CASSPRQGSEQFF. The CDR3, as DNA: TGCGCCAGCAGCCCTCGACAGGGGTCTGAGCAGTTCTTC.

This chain joins TRBV6-1 and TRBJ1-1; D might be TRBD1 (6 bases). The CDR3 has 13 residues. CDR1 MNHNS and CDR2 SASEGT come from the germline V gene. V was pared by 6 bases and J by 1 base, with 9 bases between. CDR3 loop: CASRTGRNTEAFF. The CDR3 bases are TGTGCCAGCAGGACAGGTAGGAACACTGAAGCTTTCTTT.

This chain links TRBV9 with TRBJ1-1; D is unclear. CDR3 length: 15 amino acids. Trimming stripped 0 bases from V and 0 bases from J, with 9 bases between. Germline V gene sequence: CDR1 SGDLS, CDR2 YYNGEE. The CDR3 is CASSVVSEMNTEAFF. The CDR3 nucleotides read TGTGCCAGCAGCGTAGTGAGCGAAATGAACACTGAAGCTTTCTTT.

This clone was seen only once. V is TRBV7-9 and J is TRBJ2-3, with a weak D call TRBD1 (5 bases). The CDR3 loop spans 13 amino acids. Deletions cut 5 bases from V and 5 bases from J, with 11 bases between. Germline V gene lookup returns CDR1 SEHNR and CDR2 FQNEAQ (reference sequence). CDR3 sequence reads: CASSLDSVDTQYF. CDR3 in DNA: TGTGCCAGCAGCCTAGACAGCGTAGATACGCAGTATTTT.

This clone was recorded once. The chain is built from TRBV7-2 and TRBJ1-6, with TRBD1 as a possible D gene (6 bases). This CDR3 contains 17 residues. The V end lost 3 bases, the J end lost 3 bases, and 15 bases lay between the germline ends. CDR1 and CDR2 (germline): SGHTA, FQGNSA. The CDR3 is CASSFRTAKNYNSPLHF. Written as DNA, the CDR3 is TGTGCCAGCAGCTTTCGGACAGCGAAGAACTATAATTCACCCCTCCACTTT.

This rearrangement joins TRBV13 to TRBJ1-5, with D possibly matching TRBD1 (5 bases). V gave up 0 bases and J gave up 6 bases, with 15 bases separating them. The CDR3 spans 16 residues. Germline V gene sequence: CDR1 PRHDT, CDR2 FYEKMQ (reference sequence). CDR3 sequence reads: CASSLGNQGGVQPQHF. In DNA, the CDR3 is TGTGCCAGCAGCTTAGGCAACCAGGGAGGAGTTCAGCCCCAGCATTTT.

The J gene is TRBJ2-7, the V gene TRBV6-6; D not resolved. V was clipped by 0 bases and J by 0 bases, with 9 bases between them. Looked up from germline, CDR1 is MNHNY and CDR2 is SVGAGI (reference sequence). The CDR3 is 15 residues long. The CDR3 sequence is CASSYSLGSSYEQYF. CDR3 bases: TGTGCCAGCAGTTACTCCCTAGGCAGCTCCTACGAGCAGTACTTC.

This sequence joins TRBV6-6 and TRBJ2-2, with a possible D match to TRBD1 (6 bases). The V end lost 6 bases, the J end lost 2 bases, and 13 bases lay between the germline ends. This CDR3 has 15 residues. Germline lookup yields CDR1 MNHNY and CDR2 SVGAGI (reference sequence). CDR3 DNA sequence: TGTGCCAGCAGGACACAGGGAACTAACACCGGGGAGCTGTTTTTT. Translation: CASRTQGTNTGELFF.

The rearrangement uses TRBV2 and TRBJ1-5; D might be TRBD1 (5 bases). CDR1 is SNHLY and CDR2 is FYNNEI in the germline V gene. This CDR3 is 15 amino acids long. V was shortened by 11 bases and J by 2 bases, with 19 bases between the two germline ends. CDR3 sequence: CACTPEQGRNQPQHF. The CDR3 DNA reads TGTGCCTGTACACCGGAGCAGGGTCGCAATCAGCCCCAGCATTTT.

The chain carries TRBV2 and TRBJ2-5; 12 bases align to TRBD1. The trim removed 4 bases at V and 1 base at J, leaving 16 bases unmatched. Germline-derived CDR1 and CDR2 are SNHLY and FYNNEI. This CDR3 contains 20 residues. CDR3 in DNA: TGTGCCAGCAGTGGGCTGTTTCGGGACAGGGGGCGCTGGGGCCAAGAGACCCAGTACTTC. The encoded protein is CASSGLFRDRGRWGQETQYF.